This entry lists 11 T cell receptor beta chains sequenced from one sample in a study of shared clonotypes between healthy human individuals. Only in-frame clones appear in the TCRdb table, and some are missing; sequencing was by immunoSEQ multiplex PCR. The sample carries approximately 2,300,000 clones, around 92% recorded once. The sample comprised naive CD4+ T cells from PBMCs. The subset is: CD45RA+ positively selected. The source is a man aged 18 to 29 in good health. Some clones in this sample may be carry-over from other donors' samples.

In the case of this clone: The sample carries other DNA sequences with the same CDR3. The chain is built from TRBV28 and TRBJ1-5; D uncertain. From germline, CDR1 is MDHEN and CDR2 SYDVKM. V lost 8 bases and J 2 bases, leaving 4 bases between the germline ends. This CDR3 has 11 residues. Here the CDR3 reads CASAGNQPQHF. In DNA form, the CDR3 reads TGTGCCAGCGCAGGCAATCAGCCCCAGCATTTT.

The chain is built from TRBV6-5 and TRBJ2-7; D is uncertain. The CDR3 contains 11 residues. V shed 3 bases and J shed 5 bases, with 5 bases lying between them. Germline values: CDR1 MNHEY, CDR2 SVGAGI. The CDR3 nucleotides are TGTGCCAGCAGTTATCTGAACGAGCAGTACTTC. It encodes CASSYLNEQYF.

The rearrangement links TRBV6-5 to TRBJ2-2; 7 bases fit TRBD1. After removal of 6 bases from V and 6 bases from J, the junction contained 10 bases not matched to a gene. Germline-derived CDR1 and CDR2 are MNHEY and SVGAGI. This CDR3 contains 15 residues. CDR3 in DNA: TGTGCCAGCAGCATCGGACAGGTCAGAGCCGGGGAGCTGTTTTTT. This encodes CASSIGQVRAGELFF.

The CDR3 coding sequence is TGCAGCGTTGAACGGCAGGCCTATGGCTACACCTTC. This sequence encodes CSVERQAYGYTF. This sequence joins TRBV29-1 and TRBJ1-2; D uncertain. The germline CDR1 and CDR2 sequences are SQVTM and ANQGSEA. This CDR3 region has 12 residues. The V gene lost 2 bases and the J gene lost 4 bases, with 8 bases spanning the gap.

On this clone itself: The same CDR3 arises from other DNA sequences in this sample as well. The chain carries TRBV5-1 and TRBJ2-5; D not certain. Germline V gene sequence: CDR1 SGHRS, CDR2 YFSETQ. Trimming pared 0 bases from V and 5 bases from J, leaving 8 bases between. CDR3 length: 13 residues. The CDR3 loop is CASSLGAGETQYF. The CDR3 nucleotides are TGCGCCAGCAGCTTGGGTGCTGGGGAGACCCAGTACTTC.

V usage is TRBV21-1 and J usage is TRBJ2-3; the table's D call TRBD2 went unverified against the DNA. TRBV21-1 is termed a pseudogene. This CDR3 region has 13 residues. CDR3 sequence (DNA): TGTGCCAGCAGCGCCCCGGACTCCCTGACGCAGTATTTT. It yields the protein CASSAPDSLTQYF.

This sequence joins TRBV5-1 and TRBJ2-3; the match to TRBD1 covers 8 bases. This CDR3 has 19 residues. The junction had 15 bases not matched to a gene; V was cut back by 2 bases and J by 1 base. Germline V gene data show CDR1 as SGHRS and CDR2 as YFSETQ. The CDR3: CASSFWGQGAFGGTDTQYF. CDR3 sequence (DNA): TGCGCCAGCAGCTTTTGGGGTCAGGGGGCGTTTGGAGGCACAGATACGCAGTATTTT.

This chain connects TRBV5-3 to TRBJ2-7; D remains unclear. TRBV5-3 is recorded as an ORF, its role being uncertain. Trimming pared 0 bases from V and 9 bases from J, leaving 28 bases between. CDR3 size: 18 residues. As DNA, the CDR3 is TGTGCCAGAAGCTTGGACGAACCTCAGGCCCACCCCATAGTAGGGCAGTACTTC. It translates to CARSLDEPQAHPIVGQYF.

The table lists this clone with a few counts. J is TRBJ1-1 and V is TRBV29-1; 8 bases are a match to TRBD1. Trimming at V came to 6 bases and at J to 5 bases, leaving 8 bases not matched to a gene. Germline V gives CDR1 SQVTM, CDR2 ANQGSEA. The CDR3 has 13 amino acids. The DNA for the CDR3 is TGCAGCGTGGCAGGACAGGGTTTAACTGAAGCTTTCTTT. Translated, it gives CSVAGQGLTEAFF. Filled out from reference TRBV29-1 and TRBJ1-1, the complete variable domain reads SAVISQKPSRDICQRGTSLTIQCQVDSQVTMMFWYRQQPGQSLTLIATANQGSEATYESGFVIDKFPISRPNLTFSTLTVSNMSPEDSSIYLCSVAGQGLTEAFFGQGTRLTVV.

The chain has TRBV7-9 and TRBJ2-3; D unresolved. Germline V gene lookup returns CDR1 SEHNR and CDR2 FQNEAQ (reference sequence). V lost 5 bases to trimming and J lost 6 bases, with 15 bases between them. This CDR3 region has 14 residues. CDR3 coding DNA: TGTGCCAGCAGCCCTACCCGGCCCTCCGATACGCAGTATTTT. It yields the protein CASSPTRPSDTQYF.

V usage is TRBV29-1 and J usage is TRBJ2-5; D gene unclear. V lost 5 bases, J lost 0 bases, and 7 bases lay in between. This CDR3 region has 12 residues. The V gene's germline CDR1 is SQVTM and CDR2 ANQGSEA. CDR3 nucleotides: TGCAGCGTTTTCTCGGACCAAGAGACCCAGTACTTC. It translates to CSVFSDQETQYF.